This TCR beta chain was captured by sequencing in a study of blood T cell repertoires in COVID-19. Trimming shortened V by 3 bases and J by 8 bases, and 13 bases separated the two germline ends. The CDR3 has 13 amino acids. TCRdb's table, derived via immunoSEQ multiplex PCR, lists solely in-frame clones and lacks some. The table has under 200,000 clones, roughly 91% seen once; the top ten hold 2% to 2.5%. Sequenced material: peripheral blood. The TCR was taken from a man over 45 who had recovered from COVID-19. V is TRBV12-3 or TRBV12-4 and J is TRBJ1-2; D is unclear. This CDR3 reads CASSFNSRYGYTF. DNA for the CDR3: TGTGCCAGCAGTTTTAACTCCAGGTACGGCTACACCTTC.